This T cell receptor beta chain was retrieved from a study of cytomegalovirus exposure and HLA in healthy donors. Study-wide context: Both the 120 or so validation repertoires and the approximately 670 first-cohort repertoires used the same platform, as reported by a later analysis. General study findings and limits: A few chains tied to CMV proved CMV antigen-specific in vitro. Diagnosis of cytomegalovirus status made by the classifier reportedly showed high specificity and sensitivity. The study found most TCR sequences rare, yet found some public TCRs in many donors.

In the case of this clone: Its antigen is not known.

Using immunoSEQ multiplex PCR, the repertoire was profiled, and TCRdb retains in-frame clones only, with some absent. The sample shows roughly 60,000 clones, roughly 95% of them seen only once. CDR1 and CDR2 (germline): LGHNA, YNFKEQ. This CDR3 is built from 15 residues. The ends were cut back, 4 bases at V and 6 bases at J, with 17 bases in the middle. The gene calls are TRBV4-2 and TRBJ2-3, with D maybe TRBD1 (7 bases). The receptor's source is a woman aged 18-30 years in good health and CMV-seropositive. Sequencing was carried out using PBMCs. This CDR3 reads CASSPLSGGRDTQYF. The DNA for the CDR3 is TGTGCCAGCAGCCCTCTCTCAGGGGGGAGGGATACGCAGTATTTT.